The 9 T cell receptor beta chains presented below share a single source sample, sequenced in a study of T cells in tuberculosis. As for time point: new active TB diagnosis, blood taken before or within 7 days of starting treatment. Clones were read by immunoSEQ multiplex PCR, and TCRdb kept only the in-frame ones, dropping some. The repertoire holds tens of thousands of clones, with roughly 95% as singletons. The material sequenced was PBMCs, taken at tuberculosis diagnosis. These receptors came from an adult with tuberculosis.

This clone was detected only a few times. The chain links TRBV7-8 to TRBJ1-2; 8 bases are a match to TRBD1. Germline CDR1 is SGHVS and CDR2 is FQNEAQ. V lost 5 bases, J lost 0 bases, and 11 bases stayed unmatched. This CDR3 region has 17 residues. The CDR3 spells CASSPRQGFGANYGYTF. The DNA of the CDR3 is TGTGCCAGCAGCCCACGACAGGGGTTTGGGGCTAACTATGGCTACACCTTC.

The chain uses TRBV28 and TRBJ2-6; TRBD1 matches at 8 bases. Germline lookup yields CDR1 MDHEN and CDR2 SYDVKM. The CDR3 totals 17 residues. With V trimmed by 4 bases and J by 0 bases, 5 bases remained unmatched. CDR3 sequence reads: CASSSGQVPSGANVLTF. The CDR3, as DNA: TGTGCCAGCAGTTCGGGACAGGTACCCTCTGGGGCCAACGTCCTGACTTTC.

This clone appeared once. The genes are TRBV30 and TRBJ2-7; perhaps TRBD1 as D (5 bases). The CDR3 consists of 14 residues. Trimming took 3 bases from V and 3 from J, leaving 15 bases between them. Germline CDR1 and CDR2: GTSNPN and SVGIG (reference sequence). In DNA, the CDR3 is TGTGCCTGGAGAGACGGGCCAGGGATCTACGAGCAGTACTTC. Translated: CAWRDGPGIYEQYF.

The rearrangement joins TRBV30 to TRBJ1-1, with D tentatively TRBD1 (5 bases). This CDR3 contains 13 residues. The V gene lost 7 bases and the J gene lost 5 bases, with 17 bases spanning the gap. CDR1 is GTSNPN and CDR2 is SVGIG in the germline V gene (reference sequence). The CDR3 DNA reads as TGTGCCTCGACTTTGGGTGGGGCGACTGAAGCTTTCTTT. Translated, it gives CASTLGGATEAFF. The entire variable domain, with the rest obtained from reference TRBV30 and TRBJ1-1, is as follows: SQTIHQWPATLVQPVGSPLSLECTVEGTSNPNLYWYRQAAGRGLQLLFYSVGIGQISSEVPQNLSASRPQDRQFILSSKKLLLSDSGFYLCASTLGGATEAFFGQGTRLTVV.

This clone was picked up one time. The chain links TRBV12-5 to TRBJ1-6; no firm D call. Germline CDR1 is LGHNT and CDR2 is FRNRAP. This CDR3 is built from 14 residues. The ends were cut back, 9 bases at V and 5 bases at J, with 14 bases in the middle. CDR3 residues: CASAVTSDNSPLHF. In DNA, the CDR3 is TGTGCTAGCGCCGTCACCTCGGATAATTCACCCCTCCACTTT.

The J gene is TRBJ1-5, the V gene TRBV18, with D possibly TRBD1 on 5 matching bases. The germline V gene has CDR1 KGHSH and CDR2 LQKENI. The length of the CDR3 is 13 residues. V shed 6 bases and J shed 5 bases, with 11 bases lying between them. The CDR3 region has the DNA TGTGCCAGCTCCATGGACACTTATCAGCCCCAGCATTTT. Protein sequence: CASSMDTYQPQHF. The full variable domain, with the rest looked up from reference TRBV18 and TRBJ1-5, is NAGVMQNPRHLVRRRGQEARLRCSPMKGHSHVYWYRQLPEEGLKFMVYLQKENIIDESGMPKERFSAEFPKEGPSILRIQQVVRGDSAAYFCASSMDTYQPQHFGDGTRLSIL.

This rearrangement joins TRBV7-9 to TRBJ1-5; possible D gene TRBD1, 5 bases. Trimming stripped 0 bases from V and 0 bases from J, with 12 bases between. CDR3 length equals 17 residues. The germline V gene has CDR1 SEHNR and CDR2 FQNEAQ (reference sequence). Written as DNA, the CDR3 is TGTGCCAGCAGCTTAGCAGGGGCACAATATAGCAATCAGCCCCAGCATTTT. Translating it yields CASSLAGAQYSNQPQHF.

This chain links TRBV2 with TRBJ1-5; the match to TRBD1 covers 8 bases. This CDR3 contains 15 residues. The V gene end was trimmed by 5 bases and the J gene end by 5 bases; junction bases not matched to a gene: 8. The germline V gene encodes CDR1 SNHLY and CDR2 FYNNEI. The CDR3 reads CASSFGLRGHQPQHF. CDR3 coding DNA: TGTGCCAGCAGTTTTGGCCTCAGGGGGCATCAGCCCCAGCATTTT.

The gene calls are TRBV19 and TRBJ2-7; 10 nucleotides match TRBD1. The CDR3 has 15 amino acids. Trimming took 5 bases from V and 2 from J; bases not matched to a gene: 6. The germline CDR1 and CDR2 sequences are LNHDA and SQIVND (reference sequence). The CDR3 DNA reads TGTGCCAGTAGTGCAGACAGGGGGCCAGCCTACGAGCAGTACTTC. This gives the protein CASSADRGPAYEQYF.